The table lists the clone carrying this TCR beta chain with many counts. As yet, its antigen is unknown. These data are taken from a study of T-cell reconstitution after alpha-beta-depleted transplantation in children. General study results and limits: At the one-year point after transplant, T-cell counts and TCRbeta diversity were found to come mostly from T cells that had been newly produced. Reportedly, alpha-beta T cells present about two months post-transplant originated from several hundred expanded clones of graft origin.

Molecular barcoding with unique molecular identifiers was used for the TCRbeta library. A single record per CDR3 protein comes from TCRdb applying MiXCR to the PCR reads. The table lists a few hundred thousand distinct CDR3 sequences, 13% of them singletons, with 2% to 2.5% in the top ten. The germline V gene encodes CDR1 SGHVS and CDR2 FNYEAQ. The CDR3 length is 14 residues. The V end was cut by 5 bases, the J end by 0 bases, with 9 bases between. The V gene is TRBV7-6, the J gene TRBJ2-3; unclear D gene. The sample in question was PBMCs, mostly from graft donor cells, obtained 360 days after TCRalphabeta/CD19-depleted stem cell transplant. The TCR was taken from a male patient younger than 18 who had a stem cell transplant for acute myeloid leukemia, so the T cells may come from the graft donor. As DNA, the CDR3 is TGTGCCAGCAGCCCATATGCAAGCACAGATACGCAGTATTTT. It yields the protein CASSPYASTDTQYF.